This TCR beta chain emerged from a study of regulatory T cells in long-lasting Graves disease. Study-level information: Antithyroid drug intake by newly diagnosed Graves' patients had lasted under 3 months. Overall study results and limits: Accuracy may have been reduced by the small sample size.

Sample time point: newly diagnosed GD, antithyroid drugs for less than 3 months. RNA isolated from PBMCs was used to make the TCR library. Assembly of TCR beta libraries relied on iRepertoire HTBI primers together with Arm-PCR of CDR3 regions. TCRdb re-derived calls from the multiplex PCR reads in MiXCR, one entry per CDR3 protein. The sample has roughly 350,000 distinct CDR3 sequences; 16% are singletons. This CDR3 is built from 17 residues. Germline V gene lookup returns CDR1 SGHAT and CDR2 FQNNGV. V gave up 5 bases and J gave up 4 bases; unmatched junction bases: 7. Remarks on this clonotype: Its antigen remains unidentified. This may stem from a read error, because a much larger clone lies one nucleotide away.

The sample was also reused in another study, on T cells in Graves' hyperthyroidism and ophthalmopathy.

The gene calls are TRBV11-2 and TRBJ2-3, with 15 bases matching TRBD2. Specimen: peripheral blood mononuclear cells (PBMCs), collected at new diagnosis, from a patient treated with antithyroid drugs. The sequence derives from a man aged 35-49 years with Graves disease. The CDR3 DNA sequence: TGTGCCAGCAGCACCCGGACTAGCGGGGGGGTCCCAGATACGCAGTATTTT. Translation gives CASSTRTSGGVPDTQYF. Supplemented by reference TRBV11-2 and TRBJ2-3, the full variable domain reads EAGVAQSPRYKIIEKRQSVAFWCNPISGHATLYWYQQILGQGPKLLIQFQNNGVVDDSQLPKDRFSAERLKGVDSTLKIQPAKLEDSAVYLCASSTRTSGGVPDTQYFGPGTRLTVL.